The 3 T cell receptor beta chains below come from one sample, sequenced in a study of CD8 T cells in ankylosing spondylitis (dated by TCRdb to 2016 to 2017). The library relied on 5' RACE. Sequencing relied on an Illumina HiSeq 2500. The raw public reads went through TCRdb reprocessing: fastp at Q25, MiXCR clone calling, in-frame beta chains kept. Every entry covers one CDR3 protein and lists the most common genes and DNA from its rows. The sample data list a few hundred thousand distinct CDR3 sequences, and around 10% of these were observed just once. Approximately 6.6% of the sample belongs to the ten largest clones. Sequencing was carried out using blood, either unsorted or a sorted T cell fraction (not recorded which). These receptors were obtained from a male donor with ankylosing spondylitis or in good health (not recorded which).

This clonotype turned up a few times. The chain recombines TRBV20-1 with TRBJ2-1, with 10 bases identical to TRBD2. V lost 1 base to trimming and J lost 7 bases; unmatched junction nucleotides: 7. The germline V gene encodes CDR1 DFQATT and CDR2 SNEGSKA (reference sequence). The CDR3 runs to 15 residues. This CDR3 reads CSARATSGKENEQFF. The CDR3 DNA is TGCAGTGCTAGAGCAACTAGCGGGAAAGAAAATGAGCAGTTCTTC.

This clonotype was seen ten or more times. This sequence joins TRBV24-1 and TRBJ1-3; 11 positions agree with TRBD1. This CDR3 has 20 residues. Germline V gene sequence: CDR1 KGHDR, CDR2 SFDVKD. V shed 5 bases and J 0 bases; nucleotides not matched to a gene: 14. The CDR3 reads CATSVFRGTGGTFSGNTIYF. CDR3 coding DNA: TGTGCCACCAGTGTCTTCCGTGGGACAGGGGGGACATTCTCTGGAAACACCATATATTTT.

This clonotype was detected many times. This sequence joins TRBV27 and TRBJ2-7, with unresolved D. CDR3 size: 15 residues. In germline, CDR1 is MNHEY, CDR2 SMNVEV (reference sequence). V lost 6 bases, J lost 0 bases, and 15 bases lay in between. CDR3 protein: CASSPMRPTSYEQYF. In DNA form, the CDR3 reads TGTGCCAGCAGCCCGATGCGGCCAACCTCCTACGAGCAGTACTTC.